The next 5 T cell receptor beta chains were all read from a single sample in a study of spatial heterogeneity in lung cancer. Time point meaning: sample taken at primary tumor resection. TCRdb re-derived calls from the 5' RACE reads in MiXCR, one entry per CDR3 protein. The table includes under 3,000 distinct CDR3 sequences, 1.9% detected once. Sample: normal lung tissue next to the tumor, taken at surgery. These receptors were taken from a male donor with early-stage non-small cell lung cancer.

This clonotype qualifies as medium-sized (0.01 to 0.1%). The chain recombines TRBV29-1 with TRBJ2-5, with no clear D. The V gene's germline CDR1 is SQVTM and CDR2 ANQGSEA. Trimming pared 5 bases from V and 7 bases from J, leaving 14 bases between. The CDR3 is 12 residues long. The DNA of the CDR3 is TGCAGCGTTCGTGACGGGTCGGGGACCCAGTACTTC. Its translation: CSVRDGSGTQYF.

This clonotype is large by share. The chain has TRBV12-5 and TRBJ1-2; 7 bases agree with TRBD1. Germline loops: CDR1 LGHNT, CDR2 FRNRAP. The CDR3 is made up of 16 amino acids. V shed 5 bases and J 0 bases; nucleotides not matched to a gene: 9. CDR3 loop: CASGTDRAVANYGYTF. The CDR3 DNA sequence: TGTGCTAGTGGTACTGACAGGGCGGTTGCTAACTATGGCTACACCTTC.

In its sample, this clonotype ranks as medium-sized. The V call is TRBV23-1, the J call TRBJ1-2; tentatively, D is TRBD1 (5 bases). TRBV23-1 is noted as an ORF with a role that remains uncertain. V dropped 5 bases and J dropped 0 bases, with 10 bases sitting between them. The CDR3 covers 14 residues. This CDR3 is CASSGTGANYGYTF. CDR3 bases: TGCGCCAGCAGTGGGACGGGGGCTAACTATGGCTACACCTTC.

This clonotype qualifies as medium-sized. An end of the junction does not agree with germline; a read error may underlie this. CDR3 DNA: TGTGCCAGCAGCTCCGGACAGGGAAACGTTAACTATGGCGACACCTTC. Translation gives CASSSGQGNVNYGDTF. The gene calls are TRBV3-1 and TRBJ1-2; 8 bases are shared with TRBD1. Germline-derived CDR1 and CDR2 are LGHDT and YNNKEL (reference sequence). CDR3 length: 16 amino acids.

Within the sample, this clonotype is medium-sized (0.01 to 0.1%). The chain joins TRBV9 to TRBJ2-2; tentatively, D is TRBD1 (5 bases). CDR1 is SGDLS and CDR2 is YYNGEE in the germline V gene. Trimming took 4 bases from V and 0 from J, leaving 10 bases between them. The CDR3 extends over 15 amino acids. As DNA, the CDR3 is TGTGCCAGCAGCCCCGACAGTTCGAACACCGGGGAGCTGTTTTTT. As protein: CASSPDSSNTGELFF.